The sequence of this T cell receptor beta chain was determined in a study of CD8 T cells in ankylosing spondylitis. Findings and limits, study-wide: Ankylosing spondylitis blood appeared to be characterized by a TCR beta motif of roughly eight highly homologous variants. Disease-associated clones were CD8+ and fairly uncommon in peripheral blood. Researchers reportedly found disease-linked clones significantly enriched in matched ankylosing spondylitis synovial fluid.

Details on this clonotype: Its target is not known. The junction does not match germline at one end; this may be a read error.

Quantitative 5'-RACE with molecular barcodes generated TCR beta libraries. Each CDR3 protein is one row after TCRdb ran MiXCR on the 5' RACE reads. The sample has about 160,000 distinct CDR3 sequences; about a sixth are singletons. This CDR3 has 11 residues. The germline gives CDR1 LGHDT, CDR2 YNNKEL (reference sequence). Sample: blood, either unsorted or a sorted T cell fraction (not recorded which). This clonotype was obtained from a male donor with ankylosing spondylitis or in good health (not recorded which). V gene TRBV3-1 combines with J gene TRBJ2-3; TRBD2 agrees at 12 bases. CDR3 bases: TGTGCCAGCAGCCAAGGACTAGCGGGAGTTTTT. Its translation: CASSQGLAGVF.